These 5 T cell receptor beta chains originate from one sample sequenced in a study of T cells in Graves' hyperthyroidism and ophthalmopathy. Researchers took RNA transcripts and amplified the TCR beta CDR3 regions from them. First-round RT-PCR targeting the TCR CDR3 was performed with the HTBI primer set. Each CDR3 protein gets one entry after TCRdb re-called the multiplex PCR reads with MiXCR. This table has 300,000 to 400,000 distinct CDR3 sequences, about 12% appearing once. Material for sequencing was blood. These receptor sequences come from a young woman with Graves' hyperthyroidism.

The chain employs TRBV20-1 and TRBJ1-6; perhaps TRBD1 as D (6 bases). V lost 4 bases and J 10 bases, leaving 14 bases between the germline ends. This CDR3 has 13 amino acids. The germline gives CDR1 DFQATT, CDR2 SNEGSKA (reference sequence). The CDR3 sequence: CSATDRSGSPLHF. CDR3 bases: TGCAGTGCTACCGACAGGTCCGGGTCACCCCTCCACTTT.

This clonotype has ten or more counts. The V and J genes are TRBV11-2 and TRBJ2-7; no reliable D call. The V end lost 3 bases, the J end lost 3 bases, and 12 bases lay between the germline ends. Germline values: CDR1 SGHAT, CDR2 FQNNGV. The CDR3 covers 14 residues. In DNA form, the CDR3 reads TGTGCCAGCAGCTTGTCGCAGCGAAACTACGAGCAGTACTTC. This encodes CASSLSQRNYEQYF.

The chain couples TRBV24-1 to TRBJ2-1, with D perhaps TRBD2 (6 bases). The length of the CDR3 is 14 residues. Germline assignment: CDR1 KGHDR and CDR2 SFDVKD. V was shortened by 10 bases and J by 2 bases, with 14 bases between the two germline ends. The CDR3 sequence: CATEGAGPYNEQFF. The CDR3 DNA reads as TGTGCCACGGAAGGGGCGGGACCCTACAATGAGCAGTTCTTC.

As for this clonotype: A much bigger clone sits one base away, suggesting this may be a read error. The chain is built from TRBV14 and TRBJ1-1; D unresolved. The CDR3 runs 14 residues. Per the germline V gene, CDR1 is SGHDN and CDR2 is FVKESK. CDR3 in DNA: TGTGCCAGCAGCCAGCGGAACATGAACACTGAAGCTCTCTTT. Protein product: CASSQRNMNTEALF.

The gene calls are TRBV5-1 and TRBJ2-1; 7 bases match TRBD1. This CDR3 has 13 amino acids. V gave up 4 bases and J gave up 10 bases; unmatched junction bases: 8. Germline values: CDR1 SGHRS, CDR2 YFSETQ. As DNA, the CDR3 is TGCGCCAGCAGCCTCAGACAGGGCTACGAGCAGTTCTTC. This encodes CASSLRQGYEQFF.